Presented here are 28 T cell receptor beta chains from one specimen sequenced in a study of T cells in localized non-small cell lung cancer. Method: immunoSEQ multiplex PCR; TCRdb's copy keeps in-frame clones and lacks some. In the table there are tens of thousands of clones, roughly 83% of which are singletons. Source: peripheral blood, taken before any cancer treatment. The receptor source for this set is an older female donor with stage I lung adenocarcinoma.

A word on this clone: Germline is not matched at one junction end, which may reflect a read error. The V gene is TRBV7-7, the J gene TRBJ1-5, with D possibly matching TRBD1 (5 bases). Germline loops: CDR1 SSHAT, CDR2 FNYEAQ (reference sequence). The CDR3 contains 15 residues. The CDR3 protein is CASSLGTHSNQPQHF. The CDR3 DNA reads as TGTGCTAGCAGCTTAGGGACTCATAGCAATCAGCCCCAGCATTTT.

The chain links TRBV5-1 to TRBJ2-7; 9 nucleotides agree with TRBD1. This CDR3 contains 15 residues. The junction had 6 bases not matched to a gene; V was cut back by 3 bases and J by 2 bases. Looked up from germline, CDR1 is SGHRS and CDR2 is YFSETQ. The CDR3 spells CASSSRQGGPYEQYF. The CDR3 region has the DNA TGCGCCAGCAGCTCACGACAGGGGGGCCCCTACGAGCAGTACTTC.

The CDR3 region has the DNA TGTGCCAGTAGTACAACACAGGGAATCGGGGAGCTGTTTTTT. It yields the protein CASSTTQGIGELFF. V usage is TRBV19 and J usage is TRBJ2-2; tentative D call: TRBD1 (6 bases). The CDR3 spans 14 residues. Trimming took 4 bases from V and 7 from J, leaving 13 bases between them. In germline, CDR1 is LNHDA, CDR2 SQIVND (reference sequence).

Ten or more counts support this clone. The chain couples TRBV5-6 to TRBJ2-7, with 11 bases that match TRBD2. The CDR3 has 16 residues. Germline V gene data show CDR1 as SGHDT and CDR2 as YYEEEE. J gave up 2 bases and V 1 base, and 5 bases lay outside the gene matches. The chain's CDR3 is CASSLFVAGGPYEQYF. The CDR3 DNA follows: TGTGCCAGCAGCTTGTTTGTAGCGGGAGGGCCCTACGAGCAGTACTTC.

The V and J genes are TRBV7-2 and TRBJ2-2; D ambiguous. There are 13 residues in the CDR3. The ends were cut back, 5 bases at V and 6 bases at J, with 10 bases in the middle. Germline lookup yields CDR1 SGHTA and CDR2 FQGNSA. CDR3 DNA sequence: TGTGCCAGCAGCCTCGTTGCTGCCGGGGAGCTGTTTTTT. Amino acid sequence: CASSLVAAGELFF.

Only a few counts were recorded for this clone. CDR3 loop: CASSMRDSILNEQFF. The CDR3 nucleotides read TGTGCCAGTAGTATGCGGGACTCGATTCTCAATGAGCAGTTCTTC. The chain recombines TRBV19 with TRBJ2-1, with D maybe TRBD2 (6 bases). V lost 3 bases and J lost 6, with 15 bases in between. There are 15 residues in the CDR3. The germline gives CDR1 LNHDA, CDR2 SQIVND (reference sequence). Combining the CDR3 with reference TRBV19 and TRBJ2-1 gives the whole variable domain DGGITQSPKYLFRKEGQNVTLSCEQNLNHDAMYWYRQDPGQGLRLIYYSQIVNDFQKGDIAEGYSVSREKKESFPLTVTSAQKNPTAFYLCASSMRDSILNEQFFGPGTRLTVL.

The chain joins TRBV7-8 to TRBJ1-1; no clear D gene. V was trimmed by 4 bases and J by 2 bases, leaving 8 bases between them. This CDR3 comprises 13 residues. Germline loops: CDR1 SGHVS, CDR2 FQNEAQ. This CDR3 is CASSSGRNTEAFF. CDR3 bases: TGTGCCAGCAGCTCCGGACGCAACACTGAAGCTTTCTTT.

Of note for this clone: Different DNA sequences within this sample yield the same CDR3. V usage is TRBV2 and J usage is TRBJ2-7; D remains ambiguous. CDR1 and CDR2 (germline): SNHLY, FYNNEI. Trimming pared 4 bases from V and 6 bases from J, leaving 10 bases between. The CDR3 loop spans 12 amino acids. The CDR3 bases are TGTGCCAGCAGTGGAGAGAAGCCCGAGCAGTACTTC. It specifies CASSGEKPEQYF. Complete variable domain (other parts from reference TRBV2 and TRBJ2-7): EPEVTQTPSHQVTQMGQEVILRCVPISNHLYFYWYRQILGQKVEFLVSFYNNEISEKSEIFDDQFSVERPDGSNFTLKIRSTKLEDSAMYFCASSGEKPEQYFGPGTRLTVT.

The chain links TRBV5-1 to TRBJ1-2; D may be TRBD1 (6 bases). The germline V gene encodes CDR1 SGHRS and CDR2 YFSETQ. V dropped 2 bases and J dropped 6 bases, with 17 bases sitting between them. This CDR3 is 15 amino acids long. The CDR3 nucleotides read TGCGCCAGCAGCTTTAGCAGGGGAAACCTAGATGGCTACACCTTC. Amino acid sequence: CASSFSRGNLDGYTF.

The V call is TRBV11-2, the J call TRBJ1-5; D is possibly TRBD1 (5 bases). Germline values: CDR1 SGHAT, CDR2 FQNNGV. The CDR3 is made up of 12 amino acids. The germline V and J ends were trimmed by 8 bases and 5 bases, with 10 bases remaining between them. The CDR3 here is CASGGWDQPQHF. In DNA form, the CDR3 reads TGTGCCAGCGGGGGGTGGGATCAGCCCCAGCATTTT.

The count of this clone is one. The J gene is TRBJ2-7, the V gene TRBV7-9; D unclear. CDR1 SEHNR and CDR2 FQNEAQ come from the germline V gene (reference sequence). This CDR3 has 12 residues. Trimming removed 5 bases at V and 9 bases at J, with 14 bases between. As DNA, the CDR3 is TGTGCCAGCAGCCCAGCATTGGTAGTGCAGTACTTC. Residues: CASSPALVVQYF.

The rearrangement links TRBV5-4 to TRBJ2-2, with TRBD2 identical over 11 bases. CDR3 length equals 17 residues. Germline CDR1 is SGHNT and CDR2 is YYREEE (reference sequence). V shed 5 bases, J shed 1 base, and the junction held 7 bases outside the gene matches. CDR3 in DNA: TGTGCCAGCAGACCCCGGGGGACTAGCGGGAACACCGGGGAGCTGTTTTTT. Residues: CASRPRGTSGNTGELFF.

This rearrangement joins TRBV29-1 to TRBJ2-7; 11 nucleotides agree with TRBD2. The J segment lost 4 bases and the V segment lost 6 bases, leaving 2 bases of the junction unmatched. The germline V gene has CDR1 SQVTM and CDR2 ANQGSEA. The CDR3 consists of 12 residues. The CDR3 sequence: CSVRLAGYEQYF. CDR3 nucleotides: TGCAGCGTCCGACTAGCGGGGTACGAGCAGTACTTC.

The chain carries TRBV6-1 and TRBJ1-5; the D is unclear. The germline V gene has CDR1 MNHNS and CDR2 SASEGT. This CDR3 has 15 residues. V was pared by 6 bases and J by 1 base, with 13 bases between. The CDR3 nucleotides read TGTGCCAGCAGCCGGGCGCTGGGAAGCAATCAGCCCCAGCATTTT. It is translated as CASSRALGSNQPQHF.

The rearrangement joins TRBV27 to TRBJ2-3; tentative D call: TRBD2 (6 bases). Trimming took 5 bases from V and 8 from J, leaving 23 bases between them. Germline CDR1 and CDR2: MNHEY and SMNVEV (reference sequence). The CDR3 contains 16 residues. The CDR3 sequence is CASSRNIMGVGGTQYF. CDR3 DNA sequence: TGTGCCAGCAGTCGAAACATTATGGGTGTGGGGGGTACGCAGTATTTT.

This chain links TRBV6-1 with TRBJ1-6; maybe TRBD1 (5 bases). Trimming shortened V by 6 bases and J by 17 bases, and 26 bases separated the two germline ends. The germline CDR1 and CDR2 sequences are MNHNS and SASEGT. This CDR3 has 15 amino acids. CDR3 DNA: TGTGCCAGCAGCCCCGGCGGCCGCCAGGGAAGGGAAATCCACTTT. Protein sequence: CASSPGGRQGREIHF.

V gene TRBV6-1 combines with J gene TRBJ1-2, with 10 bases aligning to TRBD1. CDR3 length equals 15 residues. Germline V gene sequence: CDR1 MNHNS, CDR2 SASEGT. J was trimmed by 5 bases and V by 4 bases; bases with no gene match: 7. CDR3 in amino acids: CASSGVDRGEYGYTF. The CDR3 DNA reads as TGTGCCAGCAGTGGGGTGGACAGGGGGGAGTATGGCTACACCTTC.

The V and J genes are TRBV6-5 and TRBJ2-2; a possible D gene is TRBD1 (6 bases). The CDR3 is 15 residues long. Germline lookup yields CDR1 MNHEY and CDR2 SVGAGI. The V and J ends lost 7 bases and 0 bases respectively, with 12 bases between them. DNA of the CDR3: TGTGCCAGCAATCCGGGACACTCGAACACCGGGGAGCTGTTTTTT. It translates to CASNPGHSNTGELFF.

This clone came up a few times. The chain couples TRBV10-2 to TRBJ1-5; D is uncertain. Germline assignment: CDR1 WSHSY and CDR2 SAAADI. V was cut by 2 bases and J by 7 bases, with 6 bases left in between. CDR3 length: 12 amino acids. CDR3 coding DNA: TGCGCCAGCAGTGAGCAGTGGCAGCCCCAGCATTTT. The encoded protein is CASSEQWQPQHF.

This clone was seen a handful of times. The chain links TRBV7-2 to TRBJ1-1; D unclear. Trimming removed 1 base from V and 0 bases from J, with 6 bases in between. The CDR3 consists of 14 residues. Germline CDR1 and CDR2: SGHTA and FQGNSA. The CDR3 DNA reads TGTGCCAGCAGCTTAGGCATATTGAACACTGAAGCTTTCTTT. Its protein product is CASSLGILNTEAFF.

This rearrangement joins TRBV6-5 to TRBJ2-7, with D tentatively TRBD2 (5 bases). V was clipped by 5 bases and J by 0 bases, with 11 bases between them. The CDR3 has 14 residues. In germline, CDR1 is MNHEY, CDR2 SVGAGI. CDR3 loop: CASSEMGVSYEQYF. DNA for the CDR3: TGTGCCAGCAGTGAAATGGGAGTCTCCTACGAGCAGTACTTC.

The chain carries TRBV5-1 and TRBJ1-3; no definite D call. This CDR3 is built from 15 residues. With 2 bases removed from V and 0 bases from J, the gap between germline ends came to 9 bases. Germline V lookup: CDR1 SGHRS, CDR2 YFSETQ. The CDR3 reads CASSFNVLSGNTIYF. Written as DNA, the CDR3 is TGCGCCAGCAGCTTCAACGTACTCTCTGGAAACACCATATATTTT. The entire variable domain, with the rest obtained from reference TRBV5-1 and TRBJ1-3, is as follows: KAGVTQTPRYLIKTRGQQVTLSCSPISGHRSVSWYQQTPGQGLQFLFEYFSETQRNKGNFPGRFSGRQFSNSRSEMNVSTLELGDSALYLCASSFNVLSGNTIYFGEGSWLTVV.

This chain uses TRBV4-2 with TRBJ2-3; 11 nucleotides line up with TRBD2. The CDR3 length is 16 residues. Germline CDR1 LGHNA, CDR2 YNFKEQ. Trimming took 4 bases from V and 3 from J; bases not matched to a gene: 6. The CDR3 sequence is CASSLTSGSSTDTQYF. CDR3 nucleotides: TGTGCCAGCAGCCTTACTAGCGGGAGCTCGACAGATACGCAGTATTTT.

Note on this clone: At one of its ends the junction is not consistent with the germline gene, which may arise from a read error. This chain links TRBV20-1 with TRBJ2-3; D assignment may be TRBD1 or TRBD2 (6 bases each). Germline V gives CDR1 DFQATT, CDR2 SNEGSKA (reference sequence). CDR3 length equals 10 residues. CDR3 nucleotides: TGCAGTGCATCGGGACTCTGGAGGGGGTTT. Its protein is CSASGLWRGF.

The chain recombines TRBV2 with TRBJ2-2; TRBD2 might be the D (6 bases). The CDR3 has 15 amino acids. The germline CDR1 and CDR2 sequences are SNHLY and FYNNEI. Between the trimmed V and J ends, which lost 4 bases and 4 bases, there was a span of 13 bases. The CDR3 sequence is CASSGLAGLTGELFF. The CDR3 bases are TGTGCCAGCAGTGGATTGGCGGGACTCACCGGGGAGCTGTTTTTT.

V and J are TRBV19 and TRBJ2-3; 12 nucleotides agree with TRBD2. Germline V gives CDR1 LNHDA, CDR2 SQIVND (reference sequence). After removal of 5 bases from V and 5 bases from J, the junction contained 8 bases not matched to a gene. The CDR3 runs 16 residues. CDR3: CASSPLAGGLVDTQYF. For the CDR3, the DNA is TGTGCCAGTAGTCCCCTAGCGGGGGGGCTTGTAGATACGCAGTATTTT.

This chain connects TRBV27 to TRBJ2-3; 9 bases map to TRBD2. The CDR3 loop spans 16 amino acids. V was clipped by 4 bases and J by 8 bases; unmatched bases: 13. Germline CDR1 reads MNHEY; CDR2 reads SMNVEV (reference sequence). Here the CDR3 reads CASSSEAAGGRGTQYF. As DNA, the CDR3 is TGTGCCAGCAGTTCGGAGGCGGCGGGGGGGCGGGGTACGCAGTATTTT.

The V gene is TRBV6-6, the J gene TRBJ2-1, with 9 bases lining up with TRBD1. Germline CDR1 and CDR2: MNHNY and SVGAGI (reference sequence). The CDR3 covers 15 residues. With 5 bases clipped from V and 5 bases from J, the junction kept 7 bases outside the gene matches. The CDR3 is CASSNRGQGHNEQFF. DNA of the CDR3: TGTGCCAGCAGTAATCGGGGACAGGGACACAATGAGCAGTTCTTC.